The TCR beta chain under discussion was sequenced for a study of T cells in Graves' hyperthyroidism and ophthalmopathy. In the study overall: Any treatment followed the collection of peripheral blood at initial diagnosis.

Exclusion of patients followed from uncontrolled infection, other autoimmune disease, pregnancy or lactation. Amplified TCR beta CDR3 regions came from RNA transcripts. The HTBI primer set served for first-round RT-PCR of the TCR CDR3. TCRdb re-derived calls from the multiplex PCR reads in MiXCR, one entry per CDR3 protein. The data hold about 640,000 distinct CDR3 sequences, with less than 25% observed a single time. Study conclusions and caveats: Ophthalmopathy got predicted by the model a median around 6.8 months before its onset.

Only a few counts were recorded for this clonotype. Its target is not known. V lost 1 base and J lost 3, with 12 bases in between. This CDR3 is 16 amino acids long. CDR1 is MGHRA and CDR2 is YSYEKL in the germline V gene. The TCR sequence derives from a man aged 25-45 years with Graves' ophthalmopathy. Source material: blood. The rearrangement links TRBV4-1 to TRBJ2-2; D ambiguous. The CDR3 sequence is CASSQAGRADTGELFF. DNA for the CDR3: TGCGCCAGCAGCCAAGCGGGTCGGGCGGACACCGGGGAGCTGTTTTTT.